The present T cell receptor beta chain was sequenced within a study of identifying expanded T cells in peripheral blood. Study-wide results and limits: Across healthy donors, higher total template counts meant significantly greater roughly 2-week count variance. Technical replicates showed 0.9 to 1.5 changed clones; about two weeks 15 to 20; four weeks 19.

The CDR3 loop spans 15 amino acids. V shed 5 bases and J shed 4 bases, with 17 bases lying between them. Germline CDR1 SEHNR, CDR2 FQNEAQ (reference sequence). A note on this clone: What it binds is unknown.

TCRdb's table, derived via immunoSEQ multiplex PCR, lists solely in-frame clones and lacks some. There are about 130,000 clones in the sample; around nine tenths occur only once, and roughly 8% lies in the top ten. During the collection period, no donor immune events like infections were recorded. V is TRBV7-9 and J is TRBJ1-2; perhaps TRBD1 as D (6 bases). Input material: blood. This clonotype was sampled from a person between 18 and 69 years old in good health. CDR3 sequence (DNA): TGTGCCAGCAGCCCACCTGAGGACAGTTTCTATGGCTACACCTTC. This codes for CASSPPEDSFYGYTF.